This T cell receptor beta chain stems from a study of shared clonotypes between healthy human individuals. Whole-study findings and limits: It was observed that about 5% of naive CD4 clonotypes were shared across a handful of donors. Sorted-subset sequencing, rarefaction showed, was incomplete despite large depth.

Points on this clone: The antigen remains unidentified.

The assay was immunoSEQ multiplex PCR, and TCRdb's table has in-frame clones only and misses some. The sample has about 2.4 million clones, 85% to 95% seen once. V shed 4 bases, J shed 6 bases, and the junction held 7 bases outside the gene matches. This CDR3 has 14 amino acids. From germline, CDR1 is SNHLY and CDR2 FYNNEI. The chain is built from TRBV2 and TRBJ2-7; 9 bases map to TRBD1. The sequence derives from a young man in good health. Sequenced input: naive CD4+ T cells sorted from blood. Indicated subset: CD45RA+ positively selected. CDR3 region: CASSVDRGVSEQYF. The CDR3 coding sequence is TGTGCCAGCAGTGTTGACAGGGGGGTCTCCGAGCAGTACTTC.